The 27 T cell receptor beta chains presented below share a single source sample, sequenced in a study of identical twins. One entry per CDR3 protein results from TCRdb running MiXCR on the 5' RACE reads. The sample includes hundreds of thousands of distinct CDR3 sequences, more than 6.5% of them seen just once. These same data were also listed under a study on yellow fever vaccine responses in identical twins.

The sample taken for sequencing was memory (CD45RO+) T cells sorted from blood. The receptor source for this set is a woman younger than 30 in good health.

The V and J genes are TRBV6-2 or TRBV6-3 and TRBJ2-1; maybe TRBD1 (5 bases). Germline values: CDR1 MNHEY, CDR2 SVGEGT. The ends were cut back, 2 bases at V and 7 bases at J, with 18 bases in the middle. The CDR3 length is 16 residues. The CDR3 region is CASSYRTFRFVNEQFF. DNA of the CDR3: TGTGCCAGCAGTTACCGGACATTTAGGTTCGTAAATGAGCAGTTCTTC.

The chain combines TRBV7-3 with TRBJ2-3; 7 bases agree with TRBD2. J gave up 0 bases and V 4 bases, and 13 bases lay outside the gene matches. The CDR3 length is 18 residues. Germline assignment: CDR1 SGHTA and CDR2 FQGTGA. The CDR3 here is CASSSLPPSGVSTDTQYF. The CDR3 coding sequence is TGTGCCAGCAGCTCCCTCCCCCCCAGCGGGGTTAGCACAGATACGCAGTATTTT.

The rearrangement joins TRBV5-1 to TRBJ2-1, with D possibly TRBD2 on 6 matching bases. The CDR3 runs to 15 residues. Germline CDR1 SGHRS, CDR2 YFSETQ. Trimming stripped 4 bases from V and 2 bases from J, with 13 bases between. CDR3 in amino acids: CASSGDSVAYNEQFF. As DNA, the CDR3 is TGCGCCAGCAGCGGGGACTCTGTAGCCTACAATGAGCAGTTCTTC.

About this clonotype itself: This sequence may be a read error, since a much larger clone differs from it by one base. The rearrangement uses TRBV28 and TRBJ2-3, with TRBD2 matching 11 bases. CDR3 length equals 18 residues. The germline CDR1 and CDR2 sequences are MDHEN and SYDVKM. The CDR3: CASSLLGTSGTSTDMQYF. The CDR3 bases are TGTGCCAGCAGTTTATTAGGGACTAGCGGAACTAGCACAGATATGCAGTATTTT. The whole variable domain, remainder taken from reference TRBV28 and TRBJ2-3, is DVKVTQSSRYLVKRTGEKVFLECVQDMDHENMFWYRQDPGLGLRLIYFSYDVKMKEKGDIPEGYSVSREKKERFSLILESASTNQTSMYLCASSLLGTSGTSTDMQYFGPGTRLTVL.

The CDR3 loop reads CSVADGDGYTF. For the CDR3, the DNA is TGCAGCGTTGCCGATGGCGATGGCTACACCTTC. V and J are TRBV29-1 and TRBJ1-2; D not certain. V lost 4 bases to trimming and J lost 6 bases, with 9 bases between them. The CDR3 sequence is 11 residues long. Germline assignment: CDR1 SQVTM and CDR2 ANQGSEA. The full variable domain, with the rest looked up from reference TRBV29-1 and TRBJ1-2, is SAVISQKPSRDICQRGTSLTIQCQVDSQVTMMFWYRQQPGQSLTLIATANQGSEATYESGFVIDKFPISRPNLTFSTLTVSNMSPEDSSIYLCSVADGDGYTFGSGTRLTVV.

V and J are TRBV5-1 and TRBJ1-2; 8 bases align to TRBD1. After removal of 5 bases from V and 8 bases from J, the junction contained 11 bases not matched to a gene. CDR3 length equals 14 residues. Germline V gene sequence: CDR1 SGHRS, CDR2 YFSETQ. The CDR3 protein is CASRLRQGSDGYTF. DNA of the CDR3: TGCGCCAGCAGACTTAGACAGGGGTCGGACGGCTACACCTTC.

As DNA, the CDR3 is TGTGCCAGCAGCCGACAAGGGGTTTCGGATGGCTACACCTTC. Protein product: CASSRQGVSDGYTF. The chain uses TRBV7-2 and TRBJ1-2; D might be TRBD1 (5 bases). CDR1 and CDR2 from the germline V gene are SGHTA and FQGNSA. With 5 bases removed from V and 6 bases from J, the gap between germline ends came to 16 bases. The CDR3 contains 14 residues.

This clonotype was counted only a few times. This chain links TRBV20-1 with TRBJ2-3; no firm D call. Germline V gene sequence: CDR1 DFQATT, CDR2 SNEGSKA (reference sequence). The CDR3 is 12 residues long. V was cut by 5 bases and J by 2 bases, with 8 bases left in between. In nucleotides, the CDR3 is TGCAGTGCTTTTGTCCTCACAGATACGCAGTATTTT. Amino acid sequence: CSAFVLTDTQYF.

This clonotype has just a few counts. This chain connects TRBV28 to TRBJ2-5, with TRBD2 identical over 10 bases. The junction had 8 bases not matched to a gene; V was cut back by 3 bases and J by 4 bases. This CDR3 is 16 amino acids long. Germline CDR1 MDHEN, CDR2 SYDVKM. CDR3 protein: CASSLRLAGVGETQYF. As DNA, the CDR3 is TGTGCCAGCAGTTTGCGGCTAGCGGGGGTGGGAGAGACCCAGTACTTC.

This clonotype was counted between two and nine times. This chain links TRBV28 with TRBJ2-1, with 7 bases matching TRBD2. V gave up 2 bases and J gave up 6 bases; unmatched junction bases: 7. Germline CDR1 and CDR2: MDHEN and SYDVKM. The CDR3 has 15 residues. The CDR3 nucleotides are TGTGCCAGCAGTTTAATCGGGAGGATCGGCAATGAGCAGTTCTTC. It encodes CASSLIGRIGNEQFF.

This sequence joins TRBV11-2 and TRBJ2-1, with D unclear. CDR1 is SGHAT, CDR2 FQNNGV, per germline. V lost 2 bases, J lost 2 bases, and 13 bases lay in between. There are 16 residues in the CDR3. CDR3 protein: CASSLLPSRPYNEQFF. CDR3 nucleotide sequence: TGTGCCAGCAGCTTATTGCCTTCCAGACCCTACAATGAGCAGTTCTTC. The full variable domain, with the rest looked up from reference TRBV11-2 and TRBJ2-1, is EAGVAQSPRYKIIEKRQSVAFWCNPISGHATLYWYQQILGQGPKLLIQFQNNGVVDDSQLPKDRFSAERLKGVDSTLKIQPAKLEDSAVYLCASSLLPSRPYNEQFFGPGTRLTVL.

In this sample, this clonotype turned up many times. CDR3 sequence: CASSLDLGSYGYTF. The CDR3 nucleotides read TGTGCCAGCAGCTTAGATCTGGGCTCCTATGGCTACACCTTC. The chain is built from TRBV7-8 and TRBJ1-2; D gene ambiguous. Germline V gene sequence: CDR1 SGHVS, CDR2 FQNEAQ. The CDR3 is 14 residues long. V was shortened by 1 base and J by 4 bases, with 10 bases between the two germline ends.

V gene TRBV7-2 combines with J gene TRBJ2-7, with 9 bases that match TRBD1. The V gene end was trimmed by 10 bases and the J gene end by 6 bases; junction bases not matched to a gene: 7. The length of the CDR3 is 12 residues. Germline V CDR1 and CDR2: SGHTA, FQGNSA. CDR3 in DNA: TGTGCCACCACTCCGGACAGGGGCGAGCAGTACTTC. Protein sequence: CATTPDRGEQYF. The full variable domain, in which reference TRBV7-2 and TRBJ2-7 provide the parts outside the CDR3, is GAGVSQSPSNKVTEKGKDVELRCDPISGHTALYWYRQSLGQGLEFLIYFQGNSAPDKSGLPSDRFSAERTGGSVSTLTIQRTQQEDSAVYLCATTPDRGEQYFGPGTRLTVT.

This clonotype was recorded many times. This chain's CDR3 is CASRDIDQPQHF. CDR3 nucleotide sequence: TGTGCCAGCAGAGACATCGATCAGCCCCAGCATTTT. The V and J genes are TRBV12-3 or TRBV12-4 and TRBJ1-5; D is unclear. The CDR3 has 12 amino acids. Trimming took 6 bases from V and 5 from J, leaving 8 bases between them.

This clonotype has just a few counts. The chain has TRBV2 and TRBJ2-3; 8 positions agree with TRBD2. This CDR3 is built from 17 residues. Trimming cost V 5 bases and J 1 base; bases outside gene matches: 11. Germline V CDR1 and CDR2: SNHLY, FYNNEI. The CDR3 region has the DNA TGTGCCAGCAGTCCAACCTTAGCGGGGCTCGGCACAGATACGCAGTATTTT. This encodes CASSPTLAGLGTDTQYF.

The chain has TRBV9 and TRBJ2-5; 7 bases map to TRBD1. The germline gives CDR1 SGDLS, CDR2 YYNGEE. Trimming removed 2 bases from V and 5 bases from J; junction bases left unmatched: 12. CDR3 size: 16 residues. CDR3 loop: CASSVTGQAGRETQYF. DNA of the CDR3: TGTGCCAGCAGCGTCACCGGACAGGCGGGTAGGGAGACCCAGTACTTC. Full variable domain (outside the CDR3, taken from reference TRBV9 and TRBJ2-5): DSGVTQTPKHLITATGQRVTLRCSPRSGDLSVYWYQQSLDQGLQFLIQYYNGEERAKGNILERFSAQQFPDLHSELNLSSLELGDSALYFCASSVTGQAGRETQYFGPGTRLLVL.

This clonotype was seen many times. CDR3 bases: TGTGCCAGCAGCCAGCTCAATCAGCCCCAGCATTTT. Translation gives CASSQLNQPQHF. The chain uses TRBV7-9 and TRBJ1-5; no clear D gene. V lost 5 bases and J lost 3, with 5 bases in between. This CDR3 is 12 amino acids long. Germline CDR1 and CDR2: SEHNR and FQNEAQ (reference sequence). Drawing the rest from reference TRBV7-9 and TRBJ1-5, the complete variable domain is DTGVSQNPRHKITKRGQNVTFRCDPISEHNRLYWYRQTLGQGPEFLTYFQNEAQLEKSRLLSDRFSAERPKGSFSTLEIQRTEQGDSAMYLCASSQLNQPQHFGDGTRLSIL.

This clonotype was seen ten or more times. The gene calls are TRBV4-3 and TRBJ1-6; 8 bases agree with TRBD1. With V trimmed by 1 base and J by 10 bases, 9 bases remained unmatched. Germline V lookup: CDR1 LGHNA, CDR2 YSLEER. This CDR3 is 16 amino acids long. CDR3 coding DNA: TGCGCCAGCAGCCAAGGAGACAGGGGACAAGAGTCACCCCTCCACTTT. Its protein is CASSQGDRGQESPLHF.

This clonotype was found many times. The chain employs TRBV20-1 and TRBJ1-5; D not resolved. Germline V gene data show CDR1 as DFQATT and CDR2 as SNEGSKA (reference sequence). The CDR3 covers 14 residues. V lost 1 base to trimming and J lost 3 bases, with 10 bases between them. The CDR3 reads CSARGPMINQPQHF. The CDR3 DNA reads as TGCAGTGCTAGAGGACCGATGATCAATCAGCCCCAGCATTTT.

This clonotype was detected a few times. V usage is TRBV27 and J usage is TRBJ1-3, with D possibly being TRBD1 (6 bases). Between the trimmed V and J ends, which lost 5 bases and 4 bases, there was a span of 12 bases. The CDR3 is 14 residues long. Germline values: CDR1 MNHEY, CDR2 SMNVEV (reference sequence). CDR3 sequence: CASSVTGSGNTIYF. For the CDR3, the DNA is TGTGCCAGCAGTGTCACAGGGTCAGGAAACACCATATATTTT.

The DNA for the CDR3 is TGTGCCAGCAGTCCCTGGACAGGCGGGAACACCGGGGAGCTGTTTTTT. Protein: CASSPWTGGNTGELFF. The chain employs TRBV28 and TRBJ2-2, with TRBD1 matching over 7 bases. The germline V gene has CDR1 MDHEN and CDR2 SYDVKM. This CDR3 is built from 16 residues. After removal of 5 bases from V and 1 base from J, the junction contained 7 bases not matched to a gene.

This clonotype was recorded a few times. The V and J genes are TRBV5-1 and TRBJ2-3; TRBD2 matches at 9 bases. Germline-derived CDR1 and CDR2 are SGHRS and YFSETQ. This CDR3 has 16 residues. After removal of 4 bases from V and 4 bases from J, the junction contained 10 bases not matched to a gene. CDR3 protein: CASSLDSGSGADTQYF. The DNA of the CDR3 is TGCGCCAGCAGCCTAGATAGCGGGAGCGGTGCAGATACGCAGTATTTT.

V gene TRBV7-2 combines with J gene TRBJ2-4; the D gene is possibly TRBD2 (6 bases). Trimming pared 1 base from V and 0 bases from J, leaving 13 bases between. The CDR3 has 17 residues. Germline V gene data show CDR1 as SGHTA and CDR2 as FQGNSA. The CDR3 sequence: CASSLGSSGVAKNIQYF. The DNA for the CDR3 is TGTGCCAGCAGCTTAGGAAGTAGCGGAGTAGCCAAAAACATTCAGTACTTC.

The rearrangement joins TRBV5-1 to TRBJ2-5; D remains ambiguous. This CDR3 has 14 amino acids. The germline V and J ends were trimmed by 0 bases and 5 bases, with 11 bases remaining between them. Looked up from germline, CDR1 is SGHRS and CDR2 is YFSETQ. The DNA for the CDR3 is TGCGCCAGCAGCTTGGGGGCAGGCTCCGAGACCCAGTACTTC. Its translation is CASSLGAGSETQYF.

This clonotype was seen many times. The J gene is TRBJ2-6, the V gene TRBV6-2 or TRBV6-3, with D unresolved. The ends were cut back, 6 bases at V and 1 base at J, with 4 bases in the middle. The CDR3 is 13 residues long. Germline-derived CDR1 and CDR2 are MNHEY and SVGEGT. The CDR3 nucleotides read TGTGCCAGCAGCGGGTCTGGGGCCAACGTCCTGACTTTC. Amino acid sequence: CASSGSGANVLTF.

The chain links TRBV28 to TRBJ2-3; TRBD1 or TRBD2 may be the D gene (5 bases each). CDR3 size: 15 residues. Germline-derived CDR1 and CDR2 are MDHEN and SYDVKM. Trimming pared 4 bases from V and 5 bases from J, leaving 16 bases between. Here the CDR3 DNA reads TGTGCCAGCAGTTCCCGGCAGGGTGAGGGAGATACGCAGTATTTT. Residues: CASSSRQGEGDTQYF.

J is TRBJ1-6 and V is TRBV20-1; 7 bases match TRBD1. The CDR3 spans 14 residues. Germline V gene data show CDR1 as DFQATT and CDR2 as SNEGSKA (reference sequence). Trimming removed 1 base from V and 8 bases from J; junction bases left unmatched: 5. CDR3 sequence: CSARGDSGYSPLHF. The DNA of the CDR3 is TGCAGTGCTAGAGGGGACAGCGGGTATTCACCCCTCCACTTT.